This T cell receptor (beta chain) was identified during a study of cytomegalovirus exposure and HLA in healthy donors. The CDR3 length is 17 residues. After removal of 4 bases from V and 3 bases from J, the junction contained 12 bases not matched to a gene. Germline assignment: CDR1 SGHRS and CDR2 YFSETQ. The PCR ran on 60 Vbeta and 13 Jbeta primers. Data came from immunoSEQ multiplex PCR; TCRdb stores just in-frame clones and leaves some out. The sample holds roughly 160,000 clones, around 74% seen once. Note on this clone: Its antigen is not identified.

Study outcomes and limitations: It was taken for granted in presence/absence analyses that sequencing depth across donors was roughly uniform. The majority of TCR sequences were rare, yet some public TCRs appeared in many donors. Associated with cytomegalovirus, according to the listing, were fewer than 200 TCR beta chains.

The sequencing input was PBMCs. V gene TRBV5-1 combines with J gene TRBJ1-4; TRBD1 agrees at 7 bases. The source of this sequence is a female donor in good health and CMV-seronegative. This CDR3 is CASSLTLPGQPNEKLFF. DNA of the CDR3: TGCGCCAGCAGCCTGACACTCCCGGGACAGCCTAATGAAAAACTGTTTTTT.